This T cell receptor (beta chain) was sequenced during a study of T-cell reconstitution after alpha-beta-depleted transplantation in children. The library targeted TCRbeta and was prepared with unique molecular identifiers. MiXCR, applied by TCRdb to the PCR reads, yields one record per CDR3 protein. The table shows some 500,000 distinct CDR3 sequences, with 18% occurring only once. The CDR3 totals 14 residues. Trimming stripped 3 bases from V and 3 bases from J, with 14 bases between. Germline V lookup: CDR1 DFQATT, CDR2 SNEGSKA (reference sequence). This clonotype was seen at least ten times. The sample in question was PBMCs from the stem cell graft donor, obtained from the stem cell graft. The rearrangement links TRBV20-1 to TRBJ1-2; D is possibly TRBD1 (5 bases). This sequence originates from a human donor who donated a stem cell graft to a child with acute lymphoblastic leukemia. CDR3: CSASGAGNDYGYTF. The CDR3 nucleotides are TGCAGTGCTAGTGGGGCAGGCAATGACTATGGCTACACCTTC.